A selection of T cell receptor beta chains follows, all from one sample in a study of OX40 agonist ivuxolimab in advanced cancers. Measured with immunoSEQ multiplex PCR; TCRdb has only the in-frame clones, and not every one. The table includes 130,000 or so clones, approximately 94% detected once. The specimen was CD4+ or CD8+ T cells sorted from blood, collected in a trial of the OX40 agonist ivuxolimab. The origin of the receptors is an adult with an advanced solid tumor such as melanoma, head and neck, liver or kidney cancer. Each CDR3 is given with its conserved first and last residue. The D gene is left open where the match is weak. The size entry is marked missing in some rows and otherwise reads once, few, many or a size class.

TRBJ2-1,-,TRBV18,TRBD2,TGTGCCAGCTCTACCGGGACTAGCGGGCGGAATGAGCAGTTCTTC,CASSTGTSGRNEQFF
TRBJ1-5,-,TRBV6-5,-,TGTGCCAGCAGTTACTCGTGGGAGCCCCAGCATTTT,CASSYSWEPQHF
TRBJ2-7,-,TRBV5-4,TRBD1,TGTGCCCAAGGGACAGGGGTGTCCTACGAGCAGTACTTC,CAQGTGVSYEQYF
TRBJ1-5,once,TRBV4-1,-,TGCGCCAGCAGCCAACCGAATTGGGGCCGTGTGAATCAGCCCCAGCATTTT,CASSQPNWGRVNQPQHF
TRBJ1-5,-,TRBV5-1,TRBD1,TGCGCCAGCAGCTCCACGCCGGGCAGGGGGGATCAGCCCCAGCATTTT,CASSSTPGRGDQPQHF
TRBJ2-1,-,TRBV19,-,TGTGCCAGTGTTCACTCCGGGACCCCAAGTGAGCAGTTCTTC,CASVHSGTPSEQFF
TRBJ1-5,-,TRBV27,TRBD1,TGTGCCAGCAAATCGACAGGGGGCAATCAGCCCCAGCATTTT,CASKSTGGNQPQHF
TRBJ1-2,-,TRBV6-1,-,TGTGCCAGCAGTGAAGCCCCCGGGCGGAACTATGGCTACACCTTC,CASSEAPGRNYGYTF
TRBJ2-3,-,TRBV5-1,-,TGCGCCAGCAGCTTGGACTGGGCTTCAGATACGCAGTATTTT,CASSLDWASDTQYF
TRBJ1-4,-,TRBV28,TRBD1,TGTGCCAGCAACCCGGACAGGGCCTGGGGTGAAAAACTGTTTTTT,CASNPDRAWGEKLFF
TRBJ1-1,-,TRBV4-1,-,TGCGCCAGCAGCCAACCCCCGGCAGGAGGTGAAGCTTTCTTT,CASSQPPAGGEAFF
TRBJ1-5,once,TRBV7-3,TRBD1,TGTGCCAGCAGCGCCGGGACAGGGAATCAGCCCCAGCATTTT,CASSAGTGNQPQHF
TRBJ1-3,-,TRBV6-6,-,TGTGCCAGCAGTTATTCTTCCGCCTCTGGAAACACCATATATTTT,CASSYSSASGNTIYF
TRBJ2-7,few,TRBV5-1,TRBD1,TGCGCCAGCAGCCCGAGACAGGGCCCCTACGAGCAGTACTTC,CASSPRQGPYEQYF
TRBJ2-1,-,TRBV28,TRBD2,TGTGCCAGCAGTTCCGCACCTTTCGGGAGGCACAATGAGCAGTTCTTC,CASSSAPFGRHNEQFF
TRBJ1-1,-,TRBV6-5,TRBD1,TGTGCCAGCAGTTCGTCGGACAGGGGTTTCACTGAAGCTTTCTTT,CASSSSDRGFTEAFF
TRBJ1-1,-,TRBV9,TRBD1,TGTGCCAGCAGCGTAAGGGACAGCCCTGTAGAAGCTTTCTTT,CASSVRDSPVEAFF
TRBJ1-2,-,TRBV6-5,TRBD1,TGTGCCAGCCGACAGGGACCCTATGGCTACACCTTC,CASRQGPYGYTF
TRBJ2-7,-,TRBV5-6,-,TGTGCCGGGTCAAATTCCTACGAGCAGTACTTC,CAGSNSYEQYF
TRBJ1-5,-,TRBV5-1,-,TGCGCCAGCAGCTTGTCGGGGGATGAGCCCCAGCATTTT,CASSLSGDEPQHF
TRBJ2-2,-,TRBV2,-,TGTGCCAGCAGATCGGACATCAACACCGGGGAGCTGTTTTTT,CASRSDINTGELFF
TRBJ1-4,-,TRBV19,-,TGTGCCAGTAGTATCTCCCCACAGGCGTTTAATGAAAAACTGTTTTTT,CASSISPQAFNEKLFF
TRBJ1-2,-,TRBV15,-,TGTGCCACCAGCAGAGATCCGGGACCGGTATATGGCTACACCTTC,CATSRDPGPVYGYTF
TRBJ1-3,-,TRBV19,-,TGTGCCAGTATAGGGGATCCTGGAAACACCATATATTTT,CASIGDPGNTIYF
TRBJ1-4,-,TRBV5-1,-,TGCGCCAGTGGGTACGAATCCCCCAACCAGCAACTGTTTTTT,CASGYESPNQQLFF
TRBJ2-7,once,TRBV28,-,TGTGCCAGCGGTAGCGGCTACGAGCAGTACTTC,CASGSGYEQYF
TRBJ1-4,-,TRBV7-8,-,TGTGCCAGCAGCTTAGCGCCAGGAAATGGGGAAAAACTGTTTTTT,CASSLAPGNGEKLFF
TRBJ1-2,-,TRBV6-5,-,TGTGCCAGCAGGCGGGGGGGGAACTATGGCTACACCTTC,CASRRGGNYGYTF
TRBJ2-3,-,TRBV7-2,-,TGTGCCAGCAGCTTAGACAGGATCACAGATACGCAGTATTTT,CASSLDRITDTQYF
TRBJ2-7,-,TRBV7-3,TRBD1,TGTGCCAGCAGCCCCCGACAGGGGGGCGAGCAGTACTTC,CASSPRQGGEQYF
TRBJ2-6,-,TRBV6-6,-,TGTGCCAGCAGTTACTCGGGGGTCGCTGGGGCCAACGTCCTGACTTTC,CASSYSGVAGANVLTF
TRBJ2-5,-,TRBV5-1,-,TGCGCCAGCAGCTTGCAGGGAGGAGAGACCCAGTACTTC,CASSLQGGETQYF
TRBJ1-4,-,TRBV10-3,TRBD1,TGTGCCACCTCGGGGGGACAGGGGGCCCTTGCAACTAATGAAAAACTGTTTTTT,CATSGGQGALATNEKLFF
TRBJ2-3,-,TRBV7-6,-,TGTGCCAGCAGCTTACGGCAGGGATACACAGATACGCAGTATTTT,CASSLRQGYTDTQYF
TRBJ2-1,-,TRBV7-2,-,TGTGCCAGCAGCCCTCCTAGCTCCTACAATGAGCAGTTCTTC,CASSPPSSYNEQFF